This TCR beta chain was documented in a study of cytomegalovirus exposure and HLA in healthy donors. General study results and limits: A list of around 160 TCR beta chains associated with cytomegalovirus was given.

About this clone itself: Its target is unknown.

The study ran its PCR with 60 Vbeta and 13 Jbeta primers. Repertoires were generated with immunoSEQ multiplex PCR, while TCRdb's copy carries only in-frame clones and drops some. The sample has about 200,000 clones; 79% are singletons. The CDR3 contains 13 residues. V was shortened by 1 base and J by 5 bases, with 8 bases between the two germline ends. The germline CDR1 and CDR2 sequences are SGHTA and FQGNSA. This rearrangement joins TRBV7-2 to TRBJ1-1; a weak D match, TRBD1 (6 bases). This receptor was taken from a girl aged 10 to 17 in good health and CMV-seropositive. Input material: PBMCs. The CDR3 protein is CASSLGQVTEAFF. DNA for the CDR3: TGTGCCAGCAGCTTAGGACAGGTAACTGAAGCTTTCTTT. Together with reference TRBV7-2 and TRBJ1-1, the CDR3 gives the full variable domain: GAGVSQSPSNKVTEKGKDVELRCDPISGHTALYWYRQSLGQGLEFLIYFQGNSAPDKSGLPSDRFSAERTGGSVSTLTIQRTQQEDSAVYLCASSLGQVTEAFFGQGTRLTVV.